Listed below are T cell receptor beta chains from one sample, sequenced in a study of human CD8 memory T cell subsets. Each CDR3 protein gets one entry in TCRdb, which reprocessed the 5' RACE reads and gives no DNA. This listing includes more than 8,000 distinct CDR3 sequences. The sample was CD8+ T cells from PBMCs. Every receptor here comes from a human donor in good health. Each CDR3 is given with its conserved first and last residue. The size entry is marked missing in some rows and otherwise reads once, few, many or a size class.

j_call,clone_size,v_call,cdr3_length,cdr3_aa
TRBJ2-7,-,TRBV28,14,CASSPRTGFSEQYF
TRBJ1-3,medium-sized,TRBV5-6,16,CASSETGIESGNTIYF
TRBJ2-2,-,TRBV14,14,CASGARENTGELFF
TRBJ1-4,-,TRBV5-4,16,CASSSGQGGTNEKLFF
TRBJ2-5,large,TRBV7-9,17,CASSRPGQGPVVETQYF
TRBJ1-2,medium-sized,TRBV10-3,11,CAIDLNYGYTF
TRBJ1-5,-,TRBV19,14,CATQPGGGNQPQHF
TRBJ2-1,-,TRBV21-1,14,CASSKEVNQTVQFF
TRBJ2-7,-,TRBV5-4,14,CASSLDRGRNEQYF
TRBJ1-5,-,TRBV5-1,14,CASSLVGGRQPQHF
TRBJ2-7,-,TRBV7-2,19,CASSSLISLFGTSGYEQYF